This T cell receptor (beta chain) was documented in a study of blood T cell repertoires in COVID-19. Study overall: Samples came from the United States, Italy and Spain, spanning acute and convalescent COVID-19. PBMCs, B-cell-depleted T cells, or T cells were the source of the cDNA or gDNA that made up the material.

Germline CDR1 and CDR2: SSHAT and FNYEAQ (reference sequence). The CDR3 is made up of 17 amino acids. J gave up 0 bases and V 5 bases, and 4 bases lay outside the gene matches. Under the authors' procedure: Reference gene primer amplification gave estimated nucleated cell counts. Profiling relied on immunoSEQ multiplex PCR, and the TCRdb table lists in-frame clones only, not all of them. That table is the source of V, J and clone size, and D and trimming were worked out from the DNA. The sample shows about 250,000 clones, over 70% of them seen only once. The receptor comes from an elderly woman with acute or convalescent COVID-19. What was sequenced was peripheral blood. This rearrangement joins TRBV7-7 to TRBJ2-2, with 12 nucleotides matching TRBD2. CDR3 bases: TGTGCCAGCAGCCAACTAGCGGGAGGTTCGAACACCGGGGAGCTGTTTTTT. Residues: CASSQLAGGSNTGELFF.